The table lists the clone carrying this T cell receptor beta chain with a count of one. Its antigen is not known. Measured with immunoSEQ multiplex PCR; TCRdb has only the in-frame clones, and not every one. This table holds about 130,000 clones, under 95% found once. This sample stems from a study of T cell responses to AZD1222 COVID-19 vaccine. Whole-study results and caveats: CD4 TCRs associated with vaccination spanned spike, dominating at 160-218 and 743-854.

The germline CDR1 and CDR2 sequences are SGHVS and FNYEAQ. The CDR3 extends over 11 amino acids. Trimming left V 2 bases short and J 8 bases short, with 4 bases between. V gene TRBV7-6 combines with J gene TRBJ2-1, with D hard to call. This specimen consisted of peripheral blood, obtained on day 0 of AZD1222 vaccination. The TCR comes from an adult in good health. CDR3 residues: CASSLLDEQFF. CDR3 DNA: TGTGCCAGCAGCTTACTAGATGAGCAGTTCTTC.